These 32 T cell receptor beta chains came from one sample sequenced in a study of Ad26.COV2.S vaccination and SARS-CoV-2 variants. The assay was immunoSEQ multiplex PCR, and TCRdb's table has in-frame clones only and misses some. The sample holds 360,000 or so clones; around nine tenths are singletons and the top ten take over 1.5%. The treatment denotes: about 20 received Ad26.COV2.S at low or high dose, single or two shots; about 5 received placebo; per-sample allocation not given. The study sampled participants on day 63 after the first vaccine or placebo injection. Here the sequenced sample was peripheral blood, taken in a trial of Ad26.COV2.S vaccine versus placebo. Receptor source: a person aged 18-65 years who received the Ad26.COV2.S COVID-19 vaccine or a placebo.

This clone has only a few counts. The chain joins TRBV10-1 to TRBJ2-1; TRBD2 matches at 9 bases. CDR3 length: 12 residues. Germline loops: CDR1 WNHNN, CDR2 SYGVQD (reference sequence). The ends lost 11 bases at V and 10 bases at J; junction bases unmatched: 9. The CDR3 here is CASAGGGGEQFF. The CDR3 DNA sequence: TGCGCCTCGGCGGGAGGGGGTGGGGAGCAGTTCTTC.

The J gene is TRBJ2-1, the V gene TRBV3-1 (or the pseudogene TRBV3-2), with a weak D call TRBD2 (5 bases). The CDR3 is made up of 13 amino acids. Germline values: CDR1 LGHDT, CDR2 YNNKEL (reference sequence). Trimming pared 6 bases from V and 5 bases from J, leaving 11 bases between. The CDR3 DNA sequence: TGTGCCAGCAGGAGTAGCGAAGACAATGAGCAGTTCTTC. Translating it yields CASRSSEDNEQFF.

The chain employs TRBV2 and TRBJ2-2; weak D call: TRBD1 (6 bases). The CDR3 totals 17 residues. Germline assignment: CDR1 SNHLY and CDR2 FYNNEI. Trimming took off 3 bases at V and 3 bases at J, with 17 bases between the two ends. Here the CDR3 DNA reads TGTGCCAGCAGTGACGGGGTTAGGGGGAAAGACACCGGGGAGCTGTTTTTT. This codes for CASSDGVRGKDTGELFF.

The rearrangement joins TRBV9 to TRBJ2-2; perhaps TRBD1 as D (6 bases). This CDR3 is 15 amino acids long. Germline CDR1 is SGDLS and CDR2 is YYNGEE. V lost 0 bases and J 2 bases, leaving 8 bases between the germline ends. The CDR3 nucleotides are TGTGCCAGCAGCGTAGTGGGACATAACACCGGGGAGCTGTTTTTT. Translating gives CASSVVGHNTGELFF. The full variable domain, rest sourced from reference TRBV9 and TRBJ2-2, is DSGVTQTPKHLITATGQRVTLRCSPRSGDLSVYWYQQSLDQGLQFLIQYYNGEERAKGNILERFSAQQFPDLHSELNLSSLELGDSALYFCASSVVGHNTGELFFGEGSRLTVL.

In its sample, this clone was seen once. This sequence joins TRBV11-1 and TRBJ2-3, with 7 bases fitting TRBD2. The CDR3 runs to 15 residues. J gave up 2 bases and V 7 bases, and 9 bases lay outside the gene matches. The germline gives CDR1 SGHAT, CDR2 FQDESV (reference sequence). CDR3 nucleotide sequence: TGTGCCAGCAAGCGGAATAGCGGGCCCACAGATACGCAGTATTTT. Amino acids: CASKRNSGPTDTQYF.

This sequence joins TRBV9 and TRBJ2-1; D gene ambiguous. V lost 3 bases to trimming and J lost 7 bases, with 14 bases between them. The CDR3 extends over 14 amino acids. Germline CDR1 SGDLS, CDR2 YYNGEE. The CDR3 loop reads CASSASPRLNEQFF. The CDR3 nucleotides read TGTGCCAGCAGCGCTTCTCCCCGTTTGAATGAGCAGTTCTTC.

V is TRBV29-1 and J is TRBJ2-7; 7 nucleotides line up with TRBD1. Germline V gives CDR1 SQVTM, CDR2 ANQGSEA. This CDR3 contains 13 residues. V was clipped by 1 base and J by 2 bases; unmatched bases: 2. CDR3 nucleotides: TGCAGCGTTGAAGGGACAGGAGCCTACGAGCAGTACTTC. It encodes CSVEGTGAYEQYF.

In this sample, this clone turned up once. V usage is TRBV7-2 and J usage is TRBJ1-4, with TRBD1 as a possible D gene (6 bases). CDR3 length equals 13 residues. Germline V gene data show CDR1 as SGHTA and CDR2 as FQGNSA. V was clipped by 2 bases and J by 8 bases, with 9 bases between them. The CDR3 spells CASSLYRAEKLFF. DNA for the CDR3: TGTGCCAGCAGCTTATACAGGGCGGAAAAACTGTTTTTT.

This clone was recorded only once. This chain connects TRBV11-3 to TRBJ2-7; TRBD2 agrees at 13 bases. The germline gives CDR1 SGHNT, CDR2 YENEEA. J was trimmed by 5 bases and V by 5 bases; bases with no gene match: 9. The CDR3 loop spans 16 amino acids. In DNA, the CDR3 is TGTGCCAGCAGCCGGACTAGCGGGAGTTGGAACAACGAGCAGTACTTC. Protein product: CASSRTSGSWNNEQYF.

The chain carries TRBV29-1 and TRBJ2-1, with D possibly TRBD2 on 6 matching bases. From germline, CDR1 is SQVTM and CDR2 ANQGSEA. This CDR3 has 13 residues. The CDR3: CSSTSRVIDEQFF. CDR3 coding DNA: TGCTCCTCGACTAGTCGGGTTATAGATGAGCAGTTCTTC.

The chain links TRBV10-1 to TRBJ2-1, with unresolved D. Between the trimmed V and J ends, which lost 8 bases and 4 bases, there was a span of 6 bases. The CDR3 loop spans 11 amino acids. Germline V gives CDR1 WNHNN, CDR2 SYGVQD (reference sequence). This CDR3 reads CASGRYNEQFF. In DNA form, the CDR3 reads TGCGCCAGCGGTAGATACAATGAGCAGTTCTTC.

J is TRBJ1-6 and V is TRBV5-4, with 7 bases aligning to TRBD1. CDR1 is SGHNT, CDR2 YYREEE, per germline (reference sequence). The CDR3 consists of 15 residues. V shed 4 bases, J shed 6 bases, and the junction held 7 bases outside the gene matches. In DNA form, the CDR3 reads TGTGCCAGCAGCCGGGCCGGGACAGCTAATTCACCCCTCCACTTT. This translates into CASSRAGTANSPLHF.

This chain links TRBV25-1 with TRBJ2-7, with D perhaps TRBD2 (7 bases). V gave up 6 bases and J gave up 6 bases, with 15 bases separating them. The CDR3 has 13 residues. The germline gives CDR1 MGHDK, CDR2 SYGVNS. The CDR3 nucleotides read TGTGCCAGCAGGCGGGGGCGGAACGGCGAGCAGTACTTC. It codes for CASRRGRNGEQYF.

This chain links TRBV3-1 (or the pseudogene TRBV3-2) with TRBJ2-3; 7 bases match TRBD2. This CDR3 comprises 18 residues. CDR1 LGHDT and CDR2 YNNKEL come from the germline V gene (reference sequence). The V and J ends lost 0 bases and 0 bases, in that order; junction bases with no gene match: 9. The CDR3 sequence: CASSQDLSAGDSTDTQYF. Here the CDR3 DNA reads TGTGCCAGCAGCCAAGATCTTTCTGCGGGAGATAGCACAGATACGCAGTATTTT.

V and J are TRBV7-9 and TRBJ1-4, with D possibly being TRBD1 (5 bases). The germline V gene encodes CDR1 SEHNR and CDR2 FQNEAQ (reference sequence). V dropped 1 base and J dropped 4 bases, with 10 bases sitting between them. This CDR3 comprises 15 residues. CDR3 loop: CASSLGVQGNEKLFF. CDR3 coding DNA: TGTGCCAGCAGCTTAGGGGTCCAGGGTAATGAAAAACTGTTTTTT.

The chain combines TRBV30 with TRBJ1-3; tentative D call: TRBD1 (6 bases). This CDR3 spans 13 amino acids. V was cut by 7 bases and J by 2 bases, with 12 bases left in between. CDR1 and CDR2 from the germline V gene are GTSNPN and SVGIG (reference sequence). DNA of the CDR3: TGTGCCTCACAGGGTATCGCTGGAAACACCATATATTTT. It encodes CASQGIAGNTIYF.

The chain links TRBV7-2 to TRBJ2-3; 7 bases agree with TRBD2. This CDR3 contains 15 residues. Germline trimming cut 6 bases from V and 2 bases from J; bases unmatched to any gene: 8. In germline, CDR1 is SGHTA, CDR2 FQGNSA. The CDR3 protein is CASSSRQRDTDTQYF. The CDR3 DNA is TGTGCCAGCAGTAGCCGCCAGCGGGACACAGATACGCAGTATTTT.

The V gene is TRBV20-1, the J gene TRBJ1-1; D is unresolved. Germline-derived CDR1 and CDR2 are DFQATT and SNEGSKA (reference sequence). Trimming removed 5 bases from V and 3 bases from J, with 7 bases in between. The CDR3 spans 11 residues. In DNA, the CDR3 is TGCAGTGCTTCCAGTCACACTGAAGCTTTCTTT. It specifies CSASSHTEAFF.

The chain joins TRBV18 to TRBJ2-2; TRBD2 might be the D (5 bases). The CDR3 is 16 amino acids. Germline CDR1 reads KGHSH; CDR2 reads LQKENI. Between the trimmed V and J ends, which lost 2 bases and 3 bases, there was a span of 13 bases. CDR3 nucleotide sequence: TGTGCCAGCTCACCATCAGGAAGCGGATACACCGGGGAGCTGTTTTTT. Residues: CASSPSGSGYTGELFF.

This clone was seen once. The gene calls are TRBV7-2 and TRBJ2-1; 7 bases agree with TRBD2. Germline V CDR1 and CDR2: SGHTA, FQGNSA. The CDR3 is 14 amino acids. V dropped 2 bases and J dropped 13; count of bases not matched to a gene: 11. As DNA, the CDR3 is TGTGCCAGCAGCTTAAGGGAGGGAGCGGACGGCCAGTTCTTC. Translation: CASSLREGADGQFF.

The V and J genes are TRBV29-1 and TRBJ1-1; D gene uncertain. The V end lost 5 bases, the J end lost 6 bases, and 7 bases lay between the germline ends. The length of the CDR3 is 10 residues. Germline CDR1 reads SQVTM; CDR2 reads ANQGSEA. CDR3 residues: CSVTGPEAFF. The DNA of the CDR3 is TGCAGCGTTACGGGCCCTGAAGCTTTCTTT.

In this sample, this clone turned up once. The rearrangement links TRBV5-8 to TRBJ2-5; D possibly uses TRBD1 or TRBD2 (5 bases each). Looked up from germline, CDR1 is SGHTS and CDR2 is YDEGEE. This CDR3 has 17 residues. Deletions cut 4 bases from V and 2 bases from J, with 21 bases between. The CDR3 DNA reads TGTGCCAGCAGCCCCAATTGGTACGGGACGGAGCAAGAGACCCAGTACTTC. Translated, it gives CASSPNWYGTEQETQYF.

This chain connects TRBV9 to TRBJ2-6; the D gene is possibly TRBD1 (6 bases). Germline loops: CDR1 SGDLS, CDR2 YYNGEE. The CDR3 length is 18 residues. V was clipped by 1 base and J by 4 bases, with 18 bases between them. CDR3 nucleotides: TGTGCCAGCAGCGTAACGGGGCTGGGGGCTGGCGGGGCCAACGTCCTGACTTTC. Protein: CASSVTGLGAGGANVLTF.

This sequence joins TRBV6-5 and TRBJ2-1; 8 nucleotides line up with TRBD1. The CDR3 spans 13 residues. Germline-derived CDR1 and CDR2 are MNHEY and SVGAGI. J lost 7 bases, V lost 2 bases, and 1 base had no gene match. The CDR3 loop is CASSYTGGNEQFF. Here the CDR3 DNA reads TGTGCCAGCAGTTACACAGGGGGGAATGAGCAGTTCTTC.

Details on this clone: Distinct nucleotide sequences in the sample also encode this CDR3. This chain connects TRBV5-4 to TRBJ2-2; 12 nucleotides align to TRBD2. V dropped 0 bases and J dropped 6; count of bases not matched to a gene: 0. The CDR3 loop spans 15 amino acids. CDR1 and CDR2 (germline): SGHNT, YYREEE (reference sequence). CDR3 sequence: CASSLGLAGAGELFF. The CDR3 DNA reads TGTGCCAGCAGCTTGGGACTAGCGGGAGCCGGGGAGCTGTTTTTT.

This rearrangement joins TRBV30 to TRBJ2-7, with D unresolved. Germline CDR1 GTSNPN, CDR2 SVGIG (reference sequence). The CDR3 is 14 amino acids. V was trimmed by 4 bases and J by 0 bases, leaving 13 bases between them. The CDR3 DNA reads TGTGCCTGGACCAGCCTGGGTAACTCCTACGAGCAGTACTTC. The encoded protein is CAWTSLGNSYEQYF.

The V call is TRBV5-6, the J call TRBJ2-1; D gene ambiguous. V lost 0 bases to trimming and J lost 8 bases, with 3 bases between them. The germline gives CDR1 SGHDT, CDR2 YYEEEE. The CDR3 is made up of 11 amino acids. The CDR3 loop reads CASSLEYEQFF. In DNA form, the CDR3 reads TGTGCCAGCAGCTTGGAATATGAGCAGTTCTTC.

The V call is TRBV27, the J call TRBJ2-5; 10 bases agree with TRBD1. The length of the CDR3 is 14 residues. Germline V gives CDR1 MNHEY, CDR2 SMNVEV (reference sequence). After removal of 3 bases from V and 4 bases from J, the junction contained 2 bases not matched to a gene. CDR3 in amino acids: CASSFGTGVETQYF. CDR3 sequence (DNA): TGTGCCAGCAGTTTCGGGACAGGGGTAGAGACCCAGTACTTC.

J is TRBJ1-2 and V is TRBV5-1; 7 nucleotides match TRBD1. This CDR3 is 15 amino acids long. Germline V gene data show CDR1 as SGHRS and CDR2 as YFSETQ. After removal of 2 bases from V and 6 bases from J, the junction contained 10 bases not matched to a gene. The DNA for the CDR3 is TGCGCCAGCAGCTTACAGGGGATTCAAGGAGATGGCTACACCTTC. Translated: CASSLQGIQGDGYTF.

The J gene is TRBJ1-5, the V gene TRBV27, with 10 bases lining up with TRBD1. Losses at the gene ends were 6 bases for V and 1 base for J; bases not matched to a gene: 3. CDR1 and CDR2 from the germline V gene are MNHEY and SMNVEV (reference sequence). The CDR3 has 15 residues. CDR3 residues: CASRRQGASNQPQHF. The CDR3 DNA sequence: TGTGCCAGCAGGAGACAGGGGGCGAGCAATCAGCCCCAGCATTTT.

This clone was seen only a few times. The rearrangement uses TRBV2 and TRBJ2-6, with 8 positions matching TRBD1. V shed 11 bases, J shed 0 bases, and the junction held 12 bases outside the gene matches. CDR1 is SNHLY and CDR2 is FYNNEI in the germline V gene. This CDR3 is built from 17 residues. The CDR3 DNA sequence: TGTGCCGGAAAACTTAGGACAGGGCTCTCTGGGGCCAACGTCCTGACTTTC. Translation: CAGKLRTGLSGANVLTF.

The rearrangement links TRBV10-3 to TRBJ1-5, with D maybe TRBD1 (6 bases). V was clipped by 6 bases and J by 7 bases, with 13 bases between them. From germline, CDR1 is ENHRY and CDR2 SYGVKD. The CDR3 runs to 13 residues. The CDR3 is CAIRNRDGQPQHF. CDR3 nucleotides: TGTGCCATCAGAAACAGGGACGGGCAGCCCCAGCATTTT.